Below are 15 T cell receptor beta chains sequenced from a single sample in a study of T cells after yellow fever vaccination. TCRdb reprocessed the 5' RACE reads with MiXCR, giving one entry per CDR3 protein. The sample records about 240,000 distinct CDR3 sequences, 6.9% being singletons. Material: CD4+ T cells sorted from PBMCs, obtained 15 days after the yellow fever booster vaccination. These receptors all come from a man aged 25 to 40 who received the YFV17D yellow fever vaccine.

This CDR3 reads CASSLARESTRGSTDTQYF. The CDR3 nucleotides read TGTGCCAGCAGCTTAGCGCGGGAGTCGACCCGGGGAAGCACAGATACGCAGTATTTT. The chain links TRBV11-1 to TRBJ2-3; 7 nucleotides align to TRBD2. The CDR3 runs to 19 residues. The V gene end was trimmed by 0 bases and the J gene end by 0 bases; junction bases not matched to a gene: 12. The germline CDR1 and CDR2 sequences are SGHAT and FQDESV (reference sequence).

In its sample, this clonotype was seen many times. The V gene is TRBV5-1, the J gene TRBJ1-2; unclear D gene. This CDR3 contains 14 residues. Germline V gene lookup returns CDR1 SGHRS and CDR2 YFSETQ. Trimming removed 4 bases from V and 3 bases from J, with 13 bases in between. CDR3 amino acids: CASSARVRDYGYTF. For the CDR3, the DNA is TGCGCCAGCAGCGCCCGGGTGAGGGACTATGGCTACACCTTC.

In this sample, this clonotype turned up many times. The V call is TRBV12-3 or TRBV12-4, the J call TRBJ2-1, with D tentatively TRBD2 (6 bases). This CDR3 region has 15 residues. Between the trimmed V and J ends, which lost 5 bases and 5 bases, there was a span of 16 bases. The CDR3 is CASSGFRESNNEQFF. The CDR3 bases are TGTGCCAGCAGTGGGTTTCGGGAGAGTAACAATGAGCAGTTCTTC.

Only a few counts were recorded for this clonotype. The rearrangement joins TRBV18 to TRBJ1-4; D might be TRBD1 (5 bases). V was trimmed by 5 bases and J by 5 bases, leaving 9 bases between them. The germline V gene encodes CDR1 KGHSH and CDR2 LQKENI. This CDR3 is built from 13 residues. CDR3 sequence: CASSGARNEKLFF. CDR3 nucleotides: TGTGCCAGCTCAGGGGCAAGAAATGAAAAACTGTTTTTT.

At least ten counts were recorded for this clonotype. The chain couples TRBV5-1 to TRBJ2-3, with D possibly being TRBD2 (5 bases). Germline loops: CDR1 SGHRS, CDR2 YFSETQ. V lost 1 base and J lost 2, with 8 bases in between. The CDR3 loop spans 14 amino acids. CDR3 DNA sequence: TGCGCCAGCAGCTTGCGGACTGACACAGATACGCAGTATTTT. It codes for CASSLRTDTDTQYF. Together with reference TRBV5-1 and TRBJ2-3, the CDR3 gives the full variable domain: KAGVTQTPRYLIKTRGQQVTLSCSPISGHRSVSWYQQTPGQGLQFLFEYFSETQRNKGNFPGRFSGRQFSNSRSEMNVSTLELGDSALYLCASSLRTDTDTQYFGPGTRLTVL.

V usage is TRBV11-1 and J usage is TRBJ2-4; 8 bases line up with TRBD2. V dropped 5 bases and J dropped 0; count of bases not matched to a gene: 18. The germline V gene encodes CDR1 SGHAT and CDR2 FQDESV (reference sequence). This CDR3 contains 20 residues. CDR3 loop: CASSPTAGTPGGLAKNIQYF. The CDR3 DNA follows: TGTGCCAGCAGCCCCACAGCCGGGACGCCGGGGGGGCTAGCCAAAAACATTCAGTACTTC.

The CDR3 is CASSLGGLPDEQFF. For the CDR3, the DNA is TGTGCCAGCAGCTTAGGGGGACTGCCAGATGAGCAGTTCTTC. This chain uses TRBV7-9 with TRBJ2-1; a possible D gene is TRBD2 (6 bases). There are 14 residues in the CDR3. Germline V CDR1 and CDR2: SEHNR, FQNEAQ (reference sequence). The V gene lost 1 base and the J gene lost 8 bases, with 12 bases spanning the gap. Drawing the rest from reference TRBV7-9 and TRBJ2-1, the complete variable domain is DTGVSQNPRHKITKRGQNVTFRCDPISEHNRLYWYRQTLGQGPEFLTYFQNEAQLEKSRLLSDRFSAERPKGSFSTLEIQRTEQGDSAMYLCASSLGGLPDEQFFGPGTRLTVL.

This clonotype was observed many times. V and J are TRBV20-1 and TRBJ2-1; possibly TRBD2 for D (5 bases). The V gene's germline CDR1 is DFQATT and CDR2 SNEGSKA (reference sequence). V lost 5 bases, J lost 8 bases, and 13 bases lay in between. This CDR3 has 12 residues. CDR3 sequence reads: CSASAGHDEQFF. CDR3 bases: TGCAGTGCTTCTGCGGGCCACGATGAGCAGTTCTTC.

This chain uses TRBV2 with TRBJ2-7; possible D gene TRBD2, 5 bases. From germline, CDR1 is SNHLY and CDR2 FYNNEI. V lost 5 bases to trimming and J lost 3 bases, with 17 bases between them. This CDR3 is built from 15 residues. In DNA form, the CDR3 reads TGTGCCAGCAGTAAGGACTCTCAGTCGATCTACGAGCAGTACTTC. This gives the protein CASSKDSQSIYEQYF.

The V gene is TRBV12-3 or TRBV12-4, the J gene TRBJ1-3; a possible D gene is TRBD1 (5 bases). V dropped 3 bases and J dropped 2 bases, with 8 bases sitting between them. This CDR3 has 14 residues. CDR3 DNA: TGTGCCAGCAGTTTCTTAGGGGCTGGAAACACCATATATTTT. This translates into CASSFLGAGNTIYF.

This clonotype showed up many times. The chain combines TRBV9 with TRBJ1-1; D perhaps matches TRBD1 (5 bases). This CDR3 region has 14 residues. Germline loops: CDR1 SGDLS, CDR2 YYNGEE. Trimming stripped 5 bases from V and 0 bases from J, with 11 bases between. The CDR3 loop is CASSRQLMNTEAFF. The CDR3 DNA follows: TGTGCCAGCAGTCGACAGCTAATGAACACTGAAGCTTTCTTT.

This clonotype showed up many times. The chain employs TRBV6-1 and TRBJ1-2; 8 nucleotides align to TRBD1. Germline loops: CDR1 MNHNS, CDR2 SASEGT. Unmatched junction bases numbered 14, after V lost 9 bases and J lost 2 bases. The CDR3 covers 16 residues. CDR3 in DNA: TGTGCCAGTATCCGGGCCTTCGGACAGGGCAACTATGGCTACACCTTC. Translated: CASIRAFGQGNYGYTF.

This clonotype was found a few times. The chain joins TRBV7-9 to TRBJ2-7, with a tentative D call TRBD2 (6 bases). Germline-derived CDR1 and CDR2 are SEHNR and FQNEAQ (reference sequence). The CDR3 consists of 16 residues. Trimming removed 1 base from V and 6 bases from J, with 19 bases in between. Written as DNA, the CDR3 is TGTGCCAGCAGCTTAGGTCCTACCTCGGCGGGGACCGAGCAGTACTTC. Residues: CASSLGPTSAGTEQYF. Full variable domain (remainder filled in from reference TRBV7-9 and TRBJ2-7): DTGVSQNPRHKITKRGQNVTFRCDPISEHNRLYWYRQTLGQGPEFLTYFQNEAQLEKSRLLSDRFSAERPKGSFSTLEIQRTEQGDSAMYLCASSLGPTSAGTEQYFGPGTRLTVT.

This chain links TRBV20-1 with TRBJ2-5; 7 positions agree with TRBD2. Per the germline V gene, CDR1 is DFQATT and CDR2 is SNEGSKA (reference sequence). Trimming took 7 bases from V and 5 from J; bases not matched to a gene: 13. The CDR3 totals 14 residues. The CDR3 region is CSVPGLLFGETQYF. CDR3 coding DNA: TGCAGTGTCCCGGGACTACTGTTTGGGGAGACCCAGTACTTC.

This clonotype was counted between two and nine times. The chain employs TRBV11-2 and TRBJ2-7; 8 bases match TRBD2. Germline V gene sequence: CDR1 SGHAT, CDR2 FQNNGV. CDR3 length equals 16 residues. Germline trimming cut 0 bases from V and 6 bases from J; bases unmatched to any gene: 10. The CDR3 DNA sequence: TGTGCCAGCAGCTTAGATTACGGGACTAGGTCCAGCGAGCAGTACTTC. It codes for CASSLDYGTRSSEQYF.